One sample yielded the 4 T cell receptor beta chains listed below, sequenced in a study of cytotoxic CD8 clonotypes in ibrutinib-treated CLL. Clones were sequenced by immunoSEQ multiplex PCR, and TCRdb holds only the in-frame ones, with some missing. This table holds some 350,000 clones, 67% found once. This material consisted of PBMCs, taken after 36 months of ibrutinib treatment. Receptor source: a human donor with chronic lymphocytic leukemia.

The chain couples TRBV10-3 to TRBJ2-1, with D possibly TRBD1 on 5 matching bases. Trimming left V 10 bases short and J 6 bases short, with 25 bases between. The length of the CDR3 is 16 residues. Per germline, CDR1 ENHRY and CDR2 SYGVKD. The DNA of the CDR3 is TGTGCCACCCAGCACCAGATAGGTGGGGCTATCAATGAGCAGTTCTTC. Protein: CATQHQIGGAINEQFF.

This clone occurred a few times. The V gene is TRBV15, the J gene TRBJ2-2; D is unresolved. The CDR3 covers 13 residues. V shed 0 bases and J shed 4 bases, with 3 bases lying between them. The germline V gene encodes CDR1 LNHNV and CDR2 YYDKDF (reference sequence). For the CDR3, the DNA is TGTGCCACCAGCAGAGATCTCACCGGGGAGCTGTTTTTT. It specifies CATSRDLTGELFF.

The chain is built from TRBV18 and TRBJ1-2; D is possibly TRBD1 (5 bases). Germline CDR1 reads KGHSH; CDR2 reads LQKENI. Deletions cut 3 bases from V and 2 bases from J, with 7 bases between. The length of the CDR3 is 13 residues. The CDR3 DNA is TGTGCCAGCTCACCCGAGGGGAACTATGGCTACACCTTC. Protein product: CASSPEGNYGYTF.

V is TRBV6-6 and J is TRBJ2-7; TRBD1 agrees at 11 bases. This CDR3 is 13 amino acids long. V lost 6 bases, J lost 5 bases, and 3 bases stayed unmatched. Germline V gives CDR1 MNHNY, CDR2 SVGAGI (reference sequence). CDR3 region: CASSWTGGHEQYF. The CDR3 DNA follows: TGTGCCAGCAGCTGGACAGGGGGCCACGAGCAGTACTTC.